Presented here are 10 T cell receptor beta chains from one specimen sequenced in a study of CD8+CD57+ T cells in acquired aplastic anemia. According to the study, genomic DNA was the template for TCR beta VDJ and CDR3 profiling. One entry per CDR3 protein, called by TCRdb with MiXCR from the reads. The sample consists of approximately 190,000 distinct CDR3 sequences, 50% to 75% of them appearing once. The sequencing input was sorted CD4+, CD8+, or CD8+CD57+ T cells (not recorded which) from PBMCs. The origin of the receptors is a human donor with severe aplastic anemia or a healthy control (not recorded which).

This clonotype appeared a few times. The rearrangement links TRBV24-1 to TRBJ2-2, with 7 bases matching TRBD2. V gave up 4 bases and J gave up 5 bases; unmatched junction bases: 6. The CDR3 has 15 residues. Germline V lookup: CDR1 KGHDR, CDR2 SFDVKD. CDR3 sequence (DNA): TGTGCCACCAGTGACCCCAGTAGCGGGACCGGGGAGCTGTTTTTT. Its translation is CATSDPSSGTGELFF.

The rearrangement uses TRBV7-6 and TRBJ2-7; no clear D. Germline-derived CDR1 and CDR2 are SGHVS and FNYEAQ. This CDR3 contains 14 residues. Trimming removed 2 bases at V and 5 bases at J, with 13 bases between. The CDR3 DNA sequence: TGTGCCAGCAGCTTATTTGGCGGTCTGGACGAGCAGTACTTC. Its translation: CASSLFGGLDEQYF.

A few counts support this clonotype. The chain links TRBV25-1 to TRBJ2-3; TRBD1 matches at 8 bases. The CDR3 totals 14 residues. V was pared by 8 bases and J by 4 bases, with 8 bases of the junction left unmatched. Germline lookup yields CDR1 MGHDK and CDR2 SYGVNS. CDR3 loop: CASQGQGGADTQYF. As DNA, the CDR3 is TGTGCCAGCCAAGGACAGGGAGGCGCAGATACGCAGTATTTT.

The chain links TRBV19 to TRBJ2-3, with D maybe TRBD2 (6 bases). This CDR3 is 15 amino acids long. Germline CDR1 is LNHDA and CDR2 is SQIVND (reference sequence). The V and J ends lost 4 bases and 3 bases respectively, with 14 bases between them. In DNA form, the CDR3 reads TGTGCCAGTAGTAGGGGGGAACTGTCAACAGATACGCAGTATTTT. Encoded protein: CASSRGELSTDTQYF.

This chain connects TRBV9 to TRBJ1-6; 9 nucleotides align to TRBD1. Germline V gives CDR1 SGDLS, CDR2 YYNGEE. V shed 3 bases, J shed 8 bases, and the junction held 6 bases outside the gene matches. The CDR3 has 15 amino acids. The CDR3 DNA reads TGTGCCAGCAGCGGCTTGAGGACAGGGGATTCACCCCTCCACTTT. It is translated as CASSGLRTGDSPLHF.

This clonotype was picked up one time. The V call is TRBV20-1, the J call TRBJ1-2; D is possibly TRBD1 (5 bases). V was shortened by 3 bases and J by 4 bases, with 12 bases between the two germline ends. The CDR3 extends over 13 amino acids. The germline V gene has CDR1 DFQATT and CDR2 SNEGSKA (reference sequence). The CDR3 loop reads CSARGDTFYGYTF. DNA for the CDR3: TGCAGTGCTAGGGGGGATACTTTCTATGGCTACACCTTC.

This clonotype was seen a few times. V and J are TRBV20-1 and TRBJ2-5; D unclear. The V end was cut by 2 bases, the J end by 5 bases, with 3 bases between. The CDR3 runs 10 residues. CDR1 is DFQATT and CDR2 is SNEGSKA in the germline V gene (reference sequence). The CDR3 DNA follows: TGCAGTGCTAGATGGGAGACCCAGTACTTC. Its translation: CSARWETQYF.

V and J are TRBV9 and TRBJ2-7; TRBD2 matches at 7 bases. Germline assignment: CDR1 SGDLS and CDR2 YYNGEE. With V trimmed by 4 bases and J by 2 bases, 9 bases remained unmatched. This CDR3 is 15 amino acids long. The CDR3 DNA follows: TGTGCCAGCAGCCAGACTAGCAGCCCCACCTACGAGCAGTACTTC. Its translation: CASSQTSSPTYEQYF.

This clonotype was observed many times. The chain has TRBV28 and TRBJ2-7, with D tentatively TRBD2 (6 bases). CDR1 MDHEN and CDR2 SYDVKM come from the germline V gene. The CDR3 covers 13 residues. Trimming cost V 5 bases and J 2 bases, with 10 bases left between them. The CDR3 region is CASSRGTPYEQYF. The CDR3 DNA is TGTGCCAGCAGTCGGGGGACCCCCTACGAGCAGTACTTC.

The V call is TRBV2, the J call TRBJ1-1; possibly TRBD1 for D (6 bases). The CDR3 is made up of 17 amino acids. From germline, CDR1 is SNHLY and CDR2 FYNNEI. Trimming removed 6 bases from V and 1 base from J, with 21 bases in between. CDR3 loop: CASSLIRGGRTNTEAFF. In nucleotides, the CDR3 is TGTGCCAGCAGCCTCATCCGAGGGGGACGGACGAACACTGAAGCTTTCTTT.